This T cell receptor (beta chain) was profiled in a study of cytomegalovirus exposure and HLA in healthy donors. Study-wide results and caveats: Rarity held for most TCR sequences, but there were some public TCRs that occurred in many donors.

V lost 7 bases, J lost 5 bases, and 15 bases lay in between. There are 14 residues in the CDR3. Per the germline V gene, CDR1 is LNHDA and CDR2 is SQIVND (reference sequence). This clone has only a few counts. Its antigen is unidentified. Vbeta (60) and Jbeta (13) primers were used in the PCR. Clones were read by immunoSEQ multiplex PCR, and TCRdb kept only the in-frame ones, dropping some. The sample holds 130,000 or so clones; roughly 9.6% are singletons and the top ten take roughly 6.4%. The rearrangement uses TRBV19 and TRBJ1-5; possible D gene TRBD1, 5 bases. This TCR came from a woman in her forties in good health and CMV-seropositive. The sequenced sample consisted of PBMCs. CDR3 amino acids: CASKGAGIYQPQHF. CDR3 nucleotide sequence: TGTGCCAGTAAAGGCGCAGGGATCTATCAGCCCCAGCATTTT.